Listed below are T cell receptor beta chains from one sample, sequenced in a study of blood T cell repertoires in COVID-19. The table came from immunoSEQ multiplex PCR; TCRdb's copy has only in-frame clones and leaves some out. This table has about 330,000 clones, about 85% appearing once. Input material: PBMCs or T cells enriched from blood (not recorded which). The source is a woman aged 30 to 39 who had recovered from COVID-19. CDR3s include the opening cysteine and the closing phenylalanine or tryptophan. D genes are given only for firm matches. Size is omitted from some rows. Given values are once, few, many or a class for expanded clones.

>TRBJ1-2|TRBD1|TRBV5-1|NA
TGCGCCAGCAGCTTGGGACAGGGCTTGAGCTATGGCTACACCTTC
CASSLGQGLSYGYTF
>TRBJ1-1|NA|TRBV30|NA
TGTGCCTGGAGTGAATTAGAAGCTTTCTTT
CAWSELEAFF
>TRBJ1-5|TRBD1|TRBV6-5|NA
TGTGCCAGCAGTTACCTCGACAGGGCTAGCAATCAGCCCCAGCATTTT
CASSYLDRASNQPQHF
>TRBJ2-2|TRBD1|TRBV11-3|NA
TGTGCCAGCAGCTCCAGACAGGGGGCGAACGGGGAGCTGTTTTTT
CASSSRQGANGELFF
>TRBJ1-5|NA|TRBV2|NA
TGTGCCAGTACCGTGTCAGGGAAATTGCAGCCCCAGCATTTT
CASTVSGKLQPQHF
>TRBJ1-1|NA|TRBV3-1/TRBV3-2|NA
TGTGCCAGCAGCCAAGATTTGGCCACTGAAGCTTTCTTT
CASSQDLATEAFF
>TRBJ1-6|NA|TRBV25-1|NA
TGTGCCAGCAGTGGCTCAGGTCCCTCCTATAATTCACCCCTCCACTTT
CASSGSGPSYNSPLHF
>TRBJ1-6|NA|TRBV6-1|NA
TGTGCCAGCAGTGAAACGGGGAGTTTACCCCTCCACTTT
CASSETGSLPLHF
>TRBJ2-2|TRBD1|TRBV19|NA
TGTGCCAGTAGTCTTCGACAGGGGGCGAGGTCCGGGGAGCTGTTTTTT
CASSLRQGARSGELFF
>TRBJ2-1|NA|TRBV27|NA
TGTGCCAGCAGCTTCTCCCTCCGATCCCCAGGTGAGCAGTTCTTC
CASSFSLRSPGEQFF
>TRBJ2-7|TRBD2|TRBV7-2|NA
TGTGCCAGCAGCTTACCAACTAGCGGGGGGGCCTACGAGCAGTACTTC
CASSLPTSGGAYEQYF
>TRBJ1-2|TRBD1|TRBV27|NA
TGTGCCAGCAGTCACTCGGACAGGGCTAATGGCTACACCTTC
CASSHSDRANGYTF
>TRBJ1-1|NA|TRBV4-1|NA
TGCGCCAGCAGCCACCCCTGGAGGGGAACTGAAGCTTTCTTT
CASSHPWRGTEAFF
>TRBJ2-5|TRBD2|TRBV2|once
TGTGCCAGCAGTGCTAGGACTAGCGGGGGGCCTATCCGAGGAGAGACCCAGTACTTC
CASSARTSGGPIRGETQYF
>TRBJ2-5|TRBD2|TRBV9|NA
TGTGCCAGCAGCGTAGACAGGCGGGGGGGACCCCAAGAGACCCAGTACTTC
CASSVDRRGGPQETQYF
>TRBJ1-3|NA|TRBV4-1|NA
TGCGCCAGCAGCCACGTAGCGGTTTCTGGAAACACCATATATTTT
CASSHVAVSGNTIYF
>TRBJ2-5|NA|TRBV19|NA
TGTGCCAGTAGTTCCCGACACACCGCCCAAGAGACCCAGTACTTC
CASSSRHTAQETQYF
>TRBJ2-3|NA|TRBV5-1|NA
TGCGCCAGCAGCTTGGATCGCGCGGGGAGCACAGATACGCAGTATTTT
CASSLDRAGSTDTQYF
>TRBJ2-5|TRBD2|TRBV27|NA
TGTGCCACCAAAAGAGGGCTAGCGGGGCAAGAGACCCAGTACTTC
CATKRGLAGQETQYF
>TRBJ2-7|TRBD1|TRBV4-3|NA
TGCGCCAGGACCCTAGTTTGGGGACAGGGGGTCTTCTACGAGCAGTACTTC
CARTLVWGQGVFYEQYF
>TRBJ1-1|NA|TRBV6-5|once
TGTGCCAGCGAGTTGACCACGGGGGGCACTGAAGCTTTCTTT
CASELTTGGTEAFF
>TRBJ1-2|TRBD1|TRBV7-2|NA
TGTGCCAGCAGCCACGTATCGGGACAGCCTAACTATGGCTACACCTTC
CASSHVSGQPNYGYTF
>TRBJ2-7|NA|TRBV30|NA
TGTGCCTGGACGGGGACGGACAGCTCCTACGAGCAGTACTTC
CAWTGTDSSYEQYF
>TRBJ1-4|TRBD1|TRBV11-1|NA
TGTGCCAGCAGCTTAGGAGGGACAGCCGAAAAACTGTTTTTT
CASSLGGTAEKLFF
>TRBJ2-4|NA|TRBV7-2|NA
TGTGCCAGCAGTATCCCGGGTAGAAACATTCAGTACTTC
CASSIPGRNIQYF
>TRBJ2-1|NA|TRBV3-1/TRBV3-2|NA
TGTGCCAGCAGGTCGGAGGTGGGGAATGAGCAGTTCTTC
CASRSEVGNEQFF
>TRBJ1-2|TRBD1|TRBV9|once
TGTGCCAGCAGCGTAGAGGCAGGGGGCATCTATGGCTACACCTTC
CASSVEAGGIYGYTF
>TRBJ2-6|NA|TRBV7-6|NA
TGTGCCAGCAGCAGGAGCGAGGGCTCTGGGGCCAACGTCCTGACTTTC
CASSRSEGSGANVLTF
>TRBJ1-5|NA|TRBV6-5|once
TGTGCCAGCAGCCGAAGTGGGCAGGGAGGTCAGCCCCAGCATTTT
CASSRSGQGGQPQHF
>TRBJ2-3|TRBD2|TRBV6-2/TRBV6-3|NA
TGTGCCAGCAGCGAAACTAGCGGTCCACAGAATACGCAGTATTTT
CASSETSGPQNTQYF
>TRBJ1-1|NA|TRBV2|NA
TGTGCCAGCAGTGAAGCAGGGGTGAACACTGAAGCTTTCTTT
CASSEAGVNTEAFF
>TRBJ1-4|NA|TRBV2|NA
TGTGCCAGCAGACAGGGCCCTAATGAAAAACTGTTTTTT
CASRQGPNEKLFF
>TRBJ1-2|NA|TRBV28|NA
TGTGCCAGCAGACCTCCGGAGGGGAGTATCTATGGCTACACCTTC
CASRPPEGSIYGYTF
>TRBJ2-5|TRBD2|TRBV4-1|NA
TGCGCCAGCAGCCAAGAGTCTAGCGGGGGCTGGGGGACCCAGTACTTC
CASSQESSGGWGTQYF
>TRBJ1-4|NA|TRBV3-1/TRBV3-2|NA
TGTGCCAGCAGCCAAGATACGGGCAGGGTTAATGAAAAACTGTTTTTT
CASSQDTGRVNEKLFF
>TRBJ1-2|NA|TRBV19|NA
TGTGCCAGTAGTGTCAGGTCTAACTATGGCTACACCTTC
CASSVRSNYGYTF
>TRBJ1-6|TRBD1|TRBV7-3|NA
TGTGCCAGCAGCTTAAAACAGGGGAATTCACCCCTCCACTTT
CASSLKQGNSPLHF
>TRBJ2-2|NA|TRBV30|NA
TGTGCCTGGAACCCCCGGGCCGGGGAGCTGTTTTTT
CAWNPRAGELFF
>TRBJ2-1|NA|TRBV6-5|NA
TGTGCCAGCAGTTACTCCGGTGCTCCCTACAATGAGCAGTTCTTC
CASSYSGAPYNEQFF
>TRBJ2-3|TRBD2|TRBV30|NA
TGTGCCTGGGGCCTAGCGGGCAGAGATACGCAGTATTTT
CAWGLAGRDTQYF
>TRBJ1-1|NA|TRBV29-1|NA
TGCAGCGTTTCTGAAAGGGGGACTGAAGCTTTCTTT
CSVSERGTEAFF
>TRBJ1-1|TRBD1|TRBV19|NA
TGTGCCAGCGAATCGACAGGGTCGGGAAACACTGAAGCTTTCTTT
CASESTGSGNTEAFF
>TRBJ2-1|TRBD1|TRBV5-4|NA
TGTGCCAGCAGCCGATCATTGGACAGGGGCAATGAGCAGTTCTTC
CASSRSLDRGNEQFF
>TRBJ1-2|NA|TRBV7-2|NA
TGTGCCAGCAGCTCCAGGGAAGGCTATGGCTACACCTTC
CASSSREGYGYTF
>TRBJ1-1|NA|TRBV6-5|NA
TGTGCCAGCTCAGCGGGCTACAAAGCTTTCTTT
CASSAGYKAFF
>TRBJ2-3|TRBD2|TRBV30|NA
TGTGCCTCGTCAGGGACTAGCATGGATACGCAGTATTTT
CASSGTSMDTQYF
>TRBJ2-1|TRBD2|TRBV19|NA
TGTGCCAGTAGCCCTAGCGGGGGGGCCTACAATGAGCAGTTCTTC
CASSPSGGAYNEQFF
>TRBJ2-1|TRBD2|TRBV19|NA
TGTGCCAGTAGTAAGCGGGGGGGCTCGGATGAGCAGTTCTTC
CASSKRGGSDEQFF
>TRBJ1-1|TRBD1|TRBV28|few
TGTGCCAGCAGCCTCCGTCAGGGGGCGAACACTGAAGCTTTCTTT
CASSLRQGANTEAFF
>TRBJ1-6|TRBD1|TRBV7-6|NA
TGTGCCAGCAGCCCTACCACCGGGACAGGGGTCAATTCACCCCTCCACTTT
CASSPTTGTGVNSPLHF
>TRBJ2-2|NA|TRBV6-1|NA
TGTGCCAGCAGTGAAGCGGGGGCGGTGGGCACCGGGGAGCTGTTTTTT
CASSEAGAVGTGELFF
>TRBJ2-7|NA|TRBV6-7|NA
TGTGCCAGCAGTTATGAGACGGCGGCGCTGACGTACGAGCAGTACTTC
CASSYETAALTYEQYF
>TRBJ1-5|NA|TRBV30|NA
TGTGCCTGGAGCGGGGGGGCAGGGGAACAGCCCCAGCATTTT
CAWSGGAGEQPQHF